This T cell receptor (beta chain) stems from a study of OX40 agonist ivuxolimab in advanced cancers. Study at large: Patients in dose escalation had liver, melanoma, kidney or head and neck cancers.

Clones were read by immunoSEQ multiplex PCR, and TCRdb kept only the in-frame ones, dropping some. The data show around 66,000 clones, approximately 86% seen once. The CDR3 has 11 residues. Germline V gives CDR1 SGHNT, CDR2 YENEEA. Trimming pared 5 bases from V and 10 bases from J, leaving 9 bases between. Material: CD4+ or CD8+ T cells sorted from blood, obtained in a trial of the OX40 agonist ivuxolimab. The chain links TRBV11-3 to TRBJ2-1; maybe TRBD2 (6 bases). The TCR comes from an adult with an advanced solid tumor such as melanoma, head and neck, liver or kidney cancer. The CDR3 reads CASSGGSEQFF. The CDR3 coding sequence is TGTGCCAGCAGCGGAGGGAGCGAGCAGTTCTTC.